This T cell receptor beta chain was sequenced in a study of T cells after yellow fever vaccination. As to this clonotype: Its antigen remains unidentified.

Whole-study results and caveats: Repertoires sorted by FACS could include abundant clonotypes that are contaminants from the bulk population.

V lost 5 bases to trimming and J lost 0 bases, with 14 bases between them. This CDR3 contains 15 residues. TCRdb re-derived calls from the 5' RACE reads in MiXCR, one entry per CDR3 protein. The sample consists of 300,000 to 400,000 distinct CDR3 sequences, roughly 9.4% of them appearing once. J is TRBJ2-7 and V is TRBV12-3 or TRBV12-4, with unresolved D. Sequencing was performed on PBMCs, taken on the day of the first yellow fever vaccination. This TCR was sampled from a man between 18 and 35 years old who received the YFV17D yellow fever vaccine. In DNA form, the CDR3 reads TGTGCCAGCAGTCGATACAGCGACCCCTCCTACGAGCAGTACTTC. This sequence encodes CASSRYSDPSYEQYF.